A selection of T cell receptor beta chains follows, all from one sample in a study of cytomegalovirus exposure and HLA in healthy donors. Using immunoSEQ multiplex PCR, the repertoire was profiled, and TCRdb retains in-frame clones only, with some absent. In total, the table holds around 50,000 clones. The sample was PBMCs. These receptor sequences come from a woman aged 40 to 49 in good health and CMV-seronegative. Each CDR3 is given with its conserved first and last residue. A D gene is named only where the DNA matches it firmly.

cdr3_aa cdr3_nt v_call d_call j_call cdr3_length
CASSASYTGRGVDQPQHF TGTGCCAGCAGTGCCTCCTACACTGGCCGGGGGGTCGATCAGCCCCAGCATTTT TRBV2 NA TRBJ1-5 18
CASSPLDQADGELFF TGTGCCAGCTCACCACTCGACCAGGCTGACGGGGAGCTGTTTTTT TRBV18 NA TRBJ2-2 15
CARSPEHRDRVYNEQFF TGTGCCAGAAGCCCCGAACACCGGGACAGGGTATACAATGAGCAGTTCTTC TRBV5-3 TRBD1 TRBJ2-1 17
CASRGQGSYGYTF TGTGCCAGCAGAGGACAAGGTAGCTATGGCTACACCTTC TRBV27 NA TRBJ1-2 13
CASSTSGGPYNEQFF TGTGCCAGCAGTACAAGCGGGGGTCCGTACAATGAGCAGTTCTTC TRBV6-5 TRBD2 TRBJ2-1 15
CASSYGGSNPPEQYF TGTGCCAGCAGTTACGGCGGGAGTAATCCCCCGGAGCAGTACTTC TRBV6-6 TRBD2 TRBJ2-7 15
CASSLVGGRADTQYF TGTGCCAGCAGCTTAGTGGGTGGGCGGGCAGATACGCAGTATTTT TRBV7-2 NA TRBJ2-3 15
CAWSGLTGGSYEQYF TGTGCCTGGAGTGGATTAACAGGGGGATCCTACGAGCAGTACTTC TRBV30 TRBD1 TRBJ2-7 15
CASSHTTSGIYF TGTGCCAGCAGCCACACGACTAGCGGAATTTACTTC TRBV28 TRBD2 TRBJ2-5 12
CASSYLYSYNSPLHF TGTGCCAGCAGTTACCTCTACTCCTATAATTCACCCCTCCACTTT TRBV6-5 NA TRBJ1-6 15
CASTQGQGPGTDTQYF TGTGCCAGCACCCAAGGCCAGGGGCCGGGCACAGATACGCAGTATTTT TRBV6-6 NA TRBJ2-3 16
CASSRDRLNQPQHF TGTGCCAGCAGCCGGGACAGGCTCAATCAGCCCCAGCATTTT TRBV6-1 TRBD1 TRBJ1-5 14
CASSLGQENSPLHF TGTGCCAGCAGCTTGGGACAGGAAAATTCACCCCTCCACTTT TRBV5-8 NA TRBJ1-6 14
CASSPRDSSLYGYTF TGTGCCAGCAGCCCCCGGGACAGTTCACTCTATGGCTACACCTTC TRBV9 TRBD1 TRBJ1-2 15
CASSYAAGGGKQFF TGTGCCAGCAGTTACGCAGCGGGGGGGGGAAAGCAGTTCTTC TRBV6-5 TRBD2 TRBJ2-1 14
CASSQRQALSGANVLTF TGCGCCAGCAGCCAACGACAGGCTCTCTCTGGGGCCAACGTCCTGACTTTC TRBV5-1 NA TRBJ2-6 17
CASSNPGTEAFF TGTGCCAGCTCAAATCCGGGCACTGAAGCTTTCTTT TRBV18 NA TRBJ1-1 12
CASSERPGGFEEQFF TGTGCCAGCAGTGAAAGGCCAGGGGGCTTCGAGGAGCAGTTCTTC TRBV6-1 TRBD1 TRBJ2-1 15
CASSTSRDRGYEQYF TGTGCCAGCTCAACCTCCCGGGACAGGGGGTACGAGCAGTACTTC TRBV27 TRBD1 TRBJ2-7 15
CASSPRQGNEQYF TGTGCCAGCAGCCCCAGACAGGGGAACGAGCAGTACTTC TRBV7-9 TRBD1 TRBJ2-7 13
CASSPGTGGPYAYEQYF TGTGCCAGCAGCCCAGGGACAGGGGGCCCTTACGCCTACGAGCAGTACTTC TRBV5-6 TRBD1 TRBJ2-7 17
CASSYLLAGGETQYF TGCGCCAGCAGCTACCTACTAGCGGGGGGGGAGACCCAGTACTTC TRBV5-1 TRBD2 TRBJ2-5 15
CASSRPGELFF TGTGCCAGCAGCCGGCCCGGGGAGCTGTTTTTT TRBV14 NA TRBJ2-2 11
CASSRTPGQPYEQYF TGTGCCAGCAGCCGAACCCCAGGACAGCCCTACGAGCAGTACTTC TRBV4-2 NA TRBJ2-7 15
CASSLGSGSNNEQFF TGTGCCAGCAGCTTAGGGTCAGGGTCTAACAATGAGCAGTTCTTC TRBV7-3 NA TRBJ2-1 15
CASSFGQGNNYGYTF TGTGCCAGCAGCTTCGGACAGGGGAACAACTATGGCTACACCTTC TRBV7-9 TRBD1 TRBJ1-2 15
CASSREADTQYF TGTGCCAGCAGCCGGGAGGCGGATACGCAGTATTTT TRBV11-2 TRBD2 TRBJ2-3 12
CASSYFGTGLNSPLHF TGTGCCAGCAGTTACTTCGGGACAGGGCTTAATTCACCCCTCCACTTT TRBV6-6 TRBD1 TRBJ1-6 16
CASSLGVAGGPQHF TGTGCCAGCAGCTTAGGAGTCGCAGGGGGGCCCCAGCATTTT TRBV11-2 TRBD1 TRBJ1-5 14
CASSQPYGTGGGNTEAFF TGTGCCAGCAGCCAGCCTTATGGGACAGGAGGGGGGAACACTGAAGCTTTCTTT TRBV4-2 TRBD1 TRBJ1-1 18
CASSRDRAVTEAFF TGTGCCAGCAGCCGGGACAGGGCGGTCACTGAAGCTTTCTTT TRBV6-5 TRBD1 TRBJ1-1 14
CASSPLGQVSVNTEAFF TGTGCCAGCTCACCACTGGGACAGGTCAGTGTGAACACTGAAGCTTTCTTT TRBV18 TRBD1 TRBJ1-1 17
CASSLRQGEYEQYF TGTGCCAGCAGTTTACGTCAGGGGGAATACGAGCAGTACTTC TRBV27 TRBD1 TRBJ2-7 14
CTSSQMQPSPPPGGHPPDTQYF TGCACCAGCAGCCAAATGCAACCCTCACCGCCCCCCGGGGGGCACCCCCCAGATACGCAGTATTTT TRBV1 NA TRBJ2-3 22
CSALRDSNEKLFF TGCAGCGCCCTCCGGGACTCTAATGAAAAACTGTTTTTT TRBV29-1 NA TRBJ1-4 13
CASKGRVDSPLHF TGTGCCAGCAAGGGCAGGGTGGATTCACCCCTCCACTTT TRBV28 NA TRBJ1-6 13
CASSPAVRVNQPQHF TGTGCCAGCAGTCCTGCCGTCAGGGTTAATCAGCCCCAGCATTTT TRBV28 NA TRBJ1-5 15
CATSRGKGTGLAEQYF TGTGCCACCAGCAGAGGGAAGGGGACAGGTTTGGCCGAGCAGTACTTC TRBV15 TRBD1 TRBJ2-7 16
CASSFSGLAVYEQYF TGTGCCAGCAGTTTCTCGGGACTAGCGGTCTACGAGCAGTACTTC TRBV28 TRBD2 TRBJ2-7 15